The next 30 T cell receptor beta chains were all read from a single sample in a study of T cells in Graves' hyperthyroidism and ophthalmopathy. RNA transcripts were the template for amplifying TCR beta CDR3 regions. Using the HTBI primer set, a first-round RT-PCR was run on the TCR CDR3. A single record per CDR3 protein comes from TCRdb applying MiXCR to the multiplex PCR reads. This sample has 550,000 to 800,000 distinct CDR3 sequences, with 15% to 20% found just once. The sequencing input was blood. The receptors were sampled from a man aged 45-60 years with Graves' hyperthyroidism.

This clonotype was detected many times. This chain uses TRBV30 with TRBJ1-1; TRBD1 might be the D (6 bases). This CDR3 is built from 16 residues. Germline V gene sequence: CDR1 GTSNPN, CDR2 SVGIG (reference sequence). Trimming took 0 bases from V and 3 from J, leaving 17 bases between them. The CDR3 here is CAWSVFGTYWDTEAFF. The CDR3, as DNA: TGTGCCTGGAGTGTATTTGGGACATATTGGGACACTGAAGCTTTCTTT.

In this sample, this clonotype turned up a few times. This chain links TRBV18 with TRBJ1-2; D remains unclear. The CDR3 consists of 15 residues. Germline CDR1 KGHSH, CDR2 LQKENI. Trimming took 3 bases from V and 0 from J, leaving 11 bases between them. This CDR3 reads CASSPGQASNYGYTF. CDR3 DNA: TGTGCCAGCTCACCGGGTCAGGCATCTAACTATGGCTACACCTTC.

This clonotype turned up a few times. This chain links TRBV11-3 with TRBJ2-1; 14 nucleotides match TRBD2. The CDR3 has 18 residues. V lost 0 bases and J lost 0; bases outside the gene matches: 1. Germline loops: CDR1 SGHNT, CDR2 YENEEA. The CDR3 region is CASSLEGTSGSSYNEQFF. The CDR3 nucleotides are TGTGCCAGCAGCTTAGAGGGGACTAGCGGGAGCTCCTACAATGAGCAGTTCTTC.

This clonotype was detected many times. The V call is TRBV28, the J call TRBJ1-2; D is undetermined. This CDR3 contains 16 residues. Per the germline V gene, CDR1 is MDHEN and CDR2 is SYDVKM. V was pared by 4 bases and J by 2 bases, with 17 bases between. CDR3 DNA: TGTGCCAGCAGTTCTACCCCCCCGAGGACCAACTATGGCTACACCTTC. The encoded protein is CASSSTPPRTNYGYTF.

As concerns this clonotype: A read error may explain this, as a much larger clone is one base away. This CDR3 reads CASSVWGAGTEAFF. CDR3 DNA sequence: TGTGCCTCGAGTGTATGGGGGGCAGGGACTGAAGCTTTCTTT. This chain connects TRBV30 to TRBJ1-1; D is possibly TRBD1 (6 bases). The CDR3 totals 14 residues. The germline V gene encodes CDR1 GTSNPN and CDR2 SVGIG (reference sequence).

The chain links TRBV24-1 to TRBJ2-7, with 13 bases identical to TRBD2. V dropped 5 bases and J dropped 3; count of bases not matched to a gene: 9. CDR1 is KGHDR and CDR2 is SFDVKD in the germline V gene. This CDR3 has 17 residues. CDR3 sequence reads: CATSASTSGRALYEQYF. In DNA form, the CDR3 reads TGTGCCACCAGTGCCTCAACTAGCGGGAGGGCCCTCTACGAGCAGTACTTC.

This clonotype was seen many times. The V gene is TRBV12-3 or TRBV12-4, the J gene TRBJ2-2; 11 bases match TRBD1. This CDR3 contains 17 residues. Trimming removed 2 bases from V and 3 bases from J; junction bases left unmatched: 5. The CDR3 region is CASSLPSDRGHTGELFF. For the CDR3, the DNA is TGTGCCAGCAGTTTACCCTCGGACAGGGGGCACACCGGGGAGCTGTTTTTT.

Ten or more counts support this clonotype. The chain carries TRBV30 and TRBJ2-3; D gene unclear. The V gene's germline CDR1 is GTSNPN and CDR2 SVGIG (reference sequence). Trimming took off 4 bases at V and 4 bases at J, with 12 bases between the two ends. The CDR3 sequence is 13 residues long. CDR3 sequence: CAWNDRVPDTQYF. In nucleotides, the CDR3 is TGTGCCTGGAATGATCGAGTCCCAGATACGCAGTATTTT.

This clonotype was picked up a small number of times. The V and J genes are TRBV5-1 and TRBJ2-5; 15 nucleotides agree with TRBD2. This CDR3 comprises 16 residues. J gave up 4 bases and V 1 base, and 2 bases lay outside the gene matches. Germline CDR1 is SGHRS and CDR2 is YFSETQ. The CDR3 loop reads CASSLTGLAGGETQYF. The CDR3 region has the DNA TGCGCCAGCAGCTTGACGGGACTAGCGGGAGGAGAGACCCAGTACTTC.

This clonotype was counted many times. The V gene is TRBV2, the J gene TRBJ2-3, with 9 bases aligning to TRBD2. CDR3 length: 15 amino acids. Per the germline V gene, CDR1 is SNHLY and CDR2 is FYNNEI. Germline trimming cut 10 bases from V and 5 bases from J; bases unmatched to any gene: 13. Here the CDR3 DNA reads TGTGCCACCTCCTCGACTAGCGGAGGGATAGATACGCAGTATTTT. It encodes CATSSTSGGIDTQYF.

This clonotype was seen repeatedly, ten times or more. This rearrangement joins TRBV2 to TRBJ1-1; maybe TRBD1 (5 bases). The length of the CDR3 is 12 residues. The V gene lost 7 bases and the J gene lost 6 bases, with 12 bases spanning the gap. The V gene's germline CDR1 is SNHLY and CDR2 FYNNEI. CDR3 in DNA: TGTGCCAGCACTGACGCGGGGGCTGAAGCTTTCTTT. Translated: CASTDAGAEAFF.

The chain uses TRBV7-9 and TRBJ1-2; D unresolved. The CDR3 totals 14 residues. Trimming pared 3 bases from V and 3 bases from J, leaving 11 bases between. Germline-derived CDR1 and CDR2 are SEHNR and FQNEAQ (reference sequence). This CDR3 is CASSLAGWDYGYTF. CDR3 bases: TGTGCCAGCAGCTTGGCGGGGTGGGACTATGGCTACACCTTC.

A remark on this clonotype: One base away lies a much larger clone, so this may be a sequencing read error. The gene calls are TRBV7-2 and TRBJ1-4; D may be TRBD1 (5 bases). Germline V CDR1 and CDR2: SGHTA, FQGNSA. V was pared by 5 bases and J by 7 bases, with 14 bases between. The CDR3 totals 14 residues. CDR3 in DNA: TGTGCCAGCAGCATGACCGGGACGGTTGAAAAACTGTTTTTT. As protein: CASSMTGTVEKLFF.

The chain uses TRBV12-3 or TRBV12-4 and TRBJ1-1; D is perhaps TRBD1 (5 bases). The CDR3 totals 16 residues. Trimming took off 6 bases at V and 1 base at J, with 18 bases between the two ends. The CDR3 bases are TGTGCCAGCAGAAAAGATGCGGACAAGGGGAACACTGAAGCTTTCTTT. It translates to CASRKDADKGNTEAFF.

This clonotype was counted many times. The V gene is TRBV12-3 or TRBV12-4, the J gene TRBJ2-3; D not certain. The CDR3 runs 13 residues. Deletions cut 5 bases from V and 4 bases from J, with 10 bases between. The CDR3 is CASSPLSSDTQYF. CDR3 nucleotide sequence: TGTGCCAGCAGTCCTCTAAGCTCAGATACGCAGTATTTT.

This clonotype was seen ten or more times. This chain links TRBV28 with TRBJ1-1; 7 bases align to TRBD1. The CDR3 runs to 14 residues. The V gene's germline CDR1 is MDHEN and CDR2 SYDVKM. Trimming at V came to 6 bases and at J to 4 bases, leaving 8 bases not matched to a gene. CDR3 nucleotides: TGTGCCAGCAGGGCGCCGGGACAGAGCACTGAAGCTTTCTTT. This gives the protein CASRAPGQSTEAFF.

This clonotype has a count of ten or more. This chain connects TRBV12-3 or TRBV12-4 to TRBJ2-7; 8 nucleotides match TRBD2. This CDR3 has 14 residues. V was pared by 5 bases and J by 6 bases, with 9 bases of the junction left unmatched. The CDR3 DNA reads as TGTGCCAGCAGTAGTAGAGCGGGAGAATCCGAGCAGTACTTC. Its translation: CASSSRAGESEQYF.

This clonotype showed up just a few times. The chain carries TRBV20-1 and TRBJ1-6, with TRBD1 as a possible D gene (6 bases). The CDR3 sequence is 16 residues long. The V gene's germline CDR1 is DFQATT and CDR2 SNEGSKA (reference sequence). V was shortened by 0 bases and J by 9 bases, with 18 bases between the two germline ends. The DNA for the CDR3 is TGCAGTGCTAGAGATGTACAGGGTGTCGATAGTTCACCCCTCCACTTT. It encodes CSARDVQGVDSSPLHF.

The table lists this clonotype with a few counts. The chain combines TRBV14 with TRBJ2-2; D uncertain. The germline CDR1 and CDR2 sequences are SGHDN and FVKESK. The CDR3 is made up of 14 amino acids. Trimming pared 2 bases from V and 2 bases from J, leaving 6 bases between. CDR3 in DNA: TGTGCCAGCAGCCAAAGGGATAACACCGGGGAGCTGTTTTTT. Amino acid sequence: CASSQRDNTGELFF.

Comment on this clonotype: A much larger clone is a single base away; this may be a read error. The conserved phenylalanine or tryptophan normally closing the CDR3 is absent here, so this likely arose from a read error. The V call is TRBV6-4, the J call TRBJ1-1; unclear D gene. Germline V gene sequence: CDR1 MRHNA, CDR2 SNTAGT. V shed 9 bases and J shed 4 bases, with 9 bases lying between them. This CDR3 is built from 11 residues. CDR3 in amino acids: CARGFGTEAFS. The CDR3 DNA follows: TGTGCCAGGGGGTTCGGCACTGAAGCTTTCTCT.

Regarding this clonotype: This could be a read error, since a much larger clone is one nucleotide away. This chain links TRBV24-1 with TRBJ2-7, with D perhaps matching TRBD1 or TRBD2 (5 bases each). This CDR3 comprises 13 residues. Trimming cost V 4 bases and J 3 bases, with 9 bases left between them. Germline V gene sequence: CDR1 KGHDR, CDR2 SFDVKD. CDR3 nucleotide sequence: TGTGCCACCAGTGACGGGGCCCGCTACGAGCAGTACTTC. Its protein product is CATSDGARYEQYF.

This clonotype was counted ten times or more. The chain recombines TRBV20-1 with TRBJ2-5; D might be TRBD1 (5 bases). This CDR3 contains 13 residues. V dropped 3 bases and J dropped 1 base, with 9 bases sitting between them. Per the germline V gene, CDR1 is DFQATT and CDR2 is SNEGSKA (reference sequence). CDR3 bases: TGCAGTGCTAGGGATAGGGGCCAAGAGACCCAGTACTTC. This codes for CSARDRGQETQYF.

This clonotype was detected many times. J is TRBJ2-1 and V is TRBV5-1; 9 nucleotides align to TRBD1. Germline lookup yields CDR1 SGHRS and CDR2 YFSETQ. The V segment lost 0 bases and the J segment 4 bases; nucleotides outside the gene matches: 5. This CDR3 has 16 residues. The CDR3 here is CASSLVQGAGYNEQFF. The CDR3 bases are TGCGCCAGCAGCTTGGTACAGGGGGCTGGTTACAATGAGCAGTTCTTC.

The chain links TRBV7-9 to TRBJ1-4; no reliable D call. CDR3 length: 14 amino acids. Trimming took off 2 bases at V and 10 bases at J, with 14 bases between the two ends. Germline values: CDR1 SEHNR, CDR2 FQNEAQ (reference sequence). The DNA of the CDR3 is TGTGCCAGCAGCTTACAGAATGCCTATGGAAAACTGTTTTTT. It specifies CASSLQNAYGKLFF.

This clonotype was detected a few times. As DNA, the CDR3 is TGTGCCAGCAGTTTATTAGAAGCGGGAGGAGAGCAGTACTTC. Its protein is CASSLLEAGGEQYF. The J gene is TRBJ2-7, the V gene TRBV27, with 9 nucleotides matching TRBD2. The germline CDR1 and CDR2 sequences are MNHEY and SMNVEV (reference sequence). V dropped 1 base and J dropped 7; count of bases not matched to a gene: 5. This CDR3 is built from 14 residues.

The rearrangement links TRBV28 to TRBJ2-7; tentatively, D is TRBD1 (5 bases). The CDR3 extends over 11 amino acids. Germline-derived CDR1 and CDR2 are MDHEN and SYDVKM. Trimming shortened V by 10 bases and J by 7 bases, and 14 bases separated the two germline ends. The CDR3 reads CATWGQTEQYF. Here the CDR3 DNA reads TGTGCCACCTGGGGCCAGACTGAGCAGTACTTC.

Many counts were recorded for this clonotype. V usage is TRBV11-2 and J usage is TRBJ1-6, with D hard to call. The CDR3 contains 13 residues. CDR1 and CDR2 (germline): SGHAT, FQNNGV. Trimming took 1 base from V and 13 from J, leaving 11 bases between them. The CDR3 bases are TGTGCCAGCAGCTTAGGGCCAGTCAGCCCCCTCCACTTT. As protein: CASSLGPVSPLHF.

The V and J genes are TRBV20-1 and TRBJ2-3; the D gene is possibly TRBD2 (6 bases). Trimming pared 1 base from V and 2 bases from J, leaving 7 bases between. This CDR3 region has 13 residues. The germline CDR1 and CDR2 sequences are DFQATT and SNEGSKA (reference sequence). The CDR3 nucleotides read TGCAGTGCTAGAGGGGAGGTCACAGATACGCAGTATTTT. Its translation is CSARGEVTDTQYF.

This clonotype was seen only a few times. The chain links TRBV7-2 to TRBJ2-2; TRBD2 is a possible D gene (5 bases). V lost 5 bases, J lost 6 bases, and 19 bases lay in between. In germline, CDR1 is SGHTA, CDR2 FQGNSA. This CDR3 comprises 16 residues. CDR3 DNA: TGTGCCAGCAGCCCGAGCGGAGGTCTCATGGCCGGGGAGCTGTTTTTT. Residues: CASSPSGGLMAGELFF.

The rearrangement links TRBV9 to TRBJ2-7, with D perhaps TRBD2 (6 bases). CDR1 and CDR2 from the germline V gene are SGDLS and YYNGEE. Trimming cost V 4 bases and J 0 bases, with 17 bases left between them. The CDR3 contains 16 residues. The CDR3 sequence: CASSPSGREPSYEQYF. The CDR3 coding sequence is TGTGCCAGCAGCCCCTCCGGGCGGGAACCCTCCTACGAGCAGTACTTC.